The present entry profiles one TCR beta chain with its context. What it recognizes is unknown. Regarding time point: cycle 4 day 1 (C4D1), after more than five weeks of nivolumab. Following autologous stem cell transplantation, relapse occurred in every patient, and exposure to brentuximab vedotin varied. The data stem from a study of PD-1 blockade in classical Hodgkin lymphoma. Measured with immunoSEQ multiplex PCR; TCRdb has only the in-frame clones, and not every one. The top ten clones hold 19% of a sample with roughly 100,000 clones, approximately 89% of them seen once. Germline V lookup: CDR1 SGHDT, CDR2 YYEEEE. J gave up 5 bases and V 2 bases, and 10 bases lay outside the gene matches. There are 17 residues in the CDR3. Study results and limitations: Possibly reflecting disease activity or prior therapy, repertoire differences have causes that remain undefined.

This TCR was recovered from a human donor with classical Hodgkin lymphoma. The chain links TRBV5-6 to TRBJ2-5; 12 bases agree with TRBD2. The sample was peripheral blood mononuclear cells (PBMCs), taken before the fourth cycle of nivolumab. This CDR3 reads CASSFRLAGGPWETQYF. The DNA for the CDR3 is TGTGCCAGCAGCTTTAGGCTAGCGGGAGGGCCGTGGGAGACCCAGTACTTC. Based on the CDR3 plus reference TRBV5-6 and TRBJ2-5, the full variable domain is DAGVTQSPTHLIKTRGQQVTLRCSPKSGHDTVSWYQQALGQGPQFIFQYYEEEERQRGNFPDRFSGHQFPNYSSELNVNALLLGDSALYLCASSFRLAGGPWETQYFGPGTRLLVL.